A selection of T cell receptor beta chains follows, all from one sample in a study of blood T cell repertoires in COVID-19. This table comes from immunoSEQ multiplex PCR, and its TCRdb copy is limited to in-frame clones, with some not included. The table has roughly 330,000 clones, 80% to 90% seen once; the top ten hold 10%. Sequencing was performed on PBMCs or T cells enriched from blood (not recorded which). The receptors shown here come from a woman between 18 and 30 years old who had recovered from COVID-19. CDR3s include the opening cysteine and the closing phenylalanine or tryptophan. A D gene is named only where the DNA matches it firmly. Clone size appears in some rows only: once, few, many, or a class for an expanded clone.

clone size	V gene	J gene	D gene	CDR3 DNA	CDR3 protein
-	TRBV29-1	TRBJ2-5	TRBD2	TGCAGCGTTGACGGACTAGCGGGAATTTCGCGAGAGACCCAGTACTTC	CSVDGLAGISRETQYF
-	TRBV5-6	TRBJ2-7	-	TGTGCCAGCAGCTCCTACTACGAGCAGTACTTC	CASSSYYEQYF
-	TRBV28	TRBJ2-1	TRBD2	TGTGCCAGCAGCCCGACTAGCATCAGTCGCGATGAGCAGTTCTTC	CASSPTSISRDEQFF
few	TRBV19	TRBJ1-6	TRBD1	TGTGCCAGTAGCCGGACAGGCAACGTCCGACCCCTCCACTTT	CASSRTGNVRPLHF
-	TRBV7-3	TRBJ2-2	-	TGTGCCAGCAGCTTAATGGGACTGAACACCGGGGAGCTGTTTTTT	CASSLMGLNTGELFF
once	TRBV5-1	TRBJ1-5	-	TGCGCCAGCAGCTTATACCCGAACATGCACGAAAACAATCAGCCCCAGCATTTT	CASSLYPNMHENNQPQHF
few	TRBV2	TRBJ2-1	TRBD2	TGTGCCAGCGAGAGCGGGAAGTCCTACAATGAGCAGTTCTTC	CASESGKSYNEQFF
-	TRBV18	TRBJ2-2	-	TGTGCCAGCACGGACAGCGCGAACACCGGGGAGCTGTTTTTT	CASTDSANTGELFF
-	TRBV2	TRBJ1-1	-	TGTGCCAGCAGTCCTCTGGAACTAACATTTGAAGTAGCTTTCTTT	CASSPLELTFEVAFF
-	TRBV6-4	TRBJ1-1	-	TGTGCCAGCAGTGACTCCGACACAACTGAAGCTTTCTTT	CASSDSDTTEAFF